A single sample gave rise to the 27 T cell receptor beta chains below, sequenced in a study of T cells in Graves' hyperthyroidism and ophthalmopathy. RNA transcripts yielded amplified TCR beta CDR3 regions. A first-round RT-PCR of the TCR CDR3 used the HTBI primer set. TCRdb re-called the multiplex PCR reads through MiXCR, storing one row per CDR3 protein. The sample consists of a few hundred thousand distinct CDR3 sequences, about 43% of them appearing once. The sequenced material came from peripheral blood or thyroid tissue (not recorded which). The receptors come from a woman in her late teens or twenties with Graves' hyperthyroidism.

This clonotype was observed many times. This chain connects TRBV20-1 to TRBJ2-2; 10 bases agree with TRBD2. Germline V gene lookup returns CDR1 DFQATT and CDR2 SNEGSKA (reference sequence). After removal of 7 bases from V and 6 bases from J, the junction contained 11 bases not matched to a gene. The CDR3 spans 15 residues. CDR3 sequence reads: CSVSGSGRASGELFF. The CDR3 DNA reads TGCAGTGTTTCTGGAAGCGGGAGGGCGTCCGGGGAGCTGTTTTTT.

This clonotype was seen only a few times. This rearrangement joins TRBV7-9 to TRBJ2-7, with 8 bases fitting TRBD1. Germline-derived CDR1 and CDR2 are SEHNR and FQNEAQ (reference sequence). The CDR3 contains 16 residues. Germline trimming cut 2 bases from V and 5 bases from J; bases unmatched to any gene: 11. CDR3 protein: CASSLSYRTGNHEQYF. The CDR3, as DNA: TGTGCCAGCAGCTTATCTTACCGGACAGGGAACCACGAGCAGTACTTC.

The chain joins TRBV25-1 to TRBJ2-7; tentatively, D is TRBD1 or TRBD2 (5 bases each). From germline, CDR1 is MGHDK and CDR2 SYGVNS. Trimming pared 6 bases from V and 1 base from J, leaving 16 bases between. The CDR3 runs 15 residues. The CDR3 protein is CASSRKLDRSYEQYF. The CDR3 nucleotides are TGTGCCAGCAGCCGAAAACTAGACAGATCCTACGAGCAGTACTTC.

Of note for this clonotype: One base away lies a much larger clone, so this may be a sequencing read error. The V and J genes are TRBV10-3 and TRBJ1-2, with TRBD1 as a possible D gene (5 bases). The CDR3 contains 16 residues. CDR1 and CDR2 (germline): ENHRY, SYGVKD. DNA for the CDR3: TGTGTCAGCAGTTCGAATCCGGGACGGAAGCCCTATGGCTACACCTTC. Translated, it gives CVSSSNPGRKPYGYTF.

This clonotype was seen more than once but under ten times. The rearrangement joins TRBV12-5 to TRBJ2-7; the match to TRBD2 covers 7 bases. V trimming: 3 bases; J trimming: 8 bases; junction bases outside the gene matches: 10. The CDR3 is 14 residues long. From germline, CDR1 is LGHNT and CDR2 FRNRAP. Written as DNA, the CDR3 is TGTGCTAGTGGTTTACCTGAAGCGGGAATGAAGCAGTACTTC. It codes for CASGLPEAGMKQYF.

The chain is built from TRBV7-9 and TRBJ2-7, with D maybe TRBD2 (6 bases). V was shortened by 5 bases and J by 5 bases, with 13 bases between the two germline ends. The CDR3 is made up of 13 amino acids. Germline assignment: CDR1 SEHNR and CDR2 FQNEAQ (reference sequence). CDR3 nucleotides: TGTGCCAGCAGCGCCCGGGAGCGGGACGAGCAGTACTTC. Protein: CASSARERDEQYF.

This chain joins TRBV15 and TRBJ1-1; 7 nucleotides line up with TRBD1. This CDR3 has 17 residues. The V gene end was trimmed by 0 bases and the J gene end by 0 bases; junction bases not matched to a gene: 7. Germline assignment: CDR1 LNHNV and CDR2 YYDKDF (reference sequence). This chain's CDR3 is CATSRDKRTGVNTEAFF. CDR3 DNA: TGTGCCACCAGCAGAGATAAGAGAACAGGGGTGAACACTGAAGCTTTCTTT.

This clonotype showed up many times. The chain has TRBV20-1 and TRBJ2-7; perhaps TRBD1 as D (6 bases). V lost 4 bases to trimming and J lost 7 bases, with 14 bases between them. In germline, CDR1 is DFQATT, CDR2 SNEGSKA (reference sequence). The length of the CDR3 is 12 residues. CDR3 sequence reads: CSAMAQGGEQYF. The CDR3 DNA reads as TGCAGTGCTATGGCACAGGGCGGGGAGCAGTACTTC.

This clonotype was seen at least ten times. The V and J genes are TRBV7-2 and TRBJ1-5, with D unclear. The CDR3 sequence is 15 residues long. V lost 4 bases, J lost 4 bases, and 14 bases lay in between. The germline V gene has CDR1 SGHTA and CDR2 FQGNSA. CDR3 amino acids: CASSSGLWQNQPQHF. The DNA of the CDR3 is TGTGCCAGCAGCTCCGGCTTGTGGCAAAATCAGCCCCAGCATTTT.

The gene calls are TRBV13 and TRBJ2-2; no firm D call. There are 16 residues in the CDR3. The ends were cut back, 1 base at V and 3 bases at J, with 12 bases in the middle. Germline-derived CDR1 and CDR2 are PRHDT and FYEKMQ (reference sequence). For the CDR3, the DNA is TGTGCCAGCAGCTTAGCTGAAGGTGGCTACACCGGGGAGCTGTTTTTT. As protein: CASSLAEGGYTGELFF.

This clonotype came up many times. The V gene is TRBV7-9, the J gene TRBJ2-7; 12 bases map to TRBD2. This CDR3 has 14 amino acids. Germline V gives CDR1 SEHNR, CDR2 FQNEAQ (reference sequence). V shed 3 bases, J shed 5 bases, and the junction held 2 bases outside the gene matches. The CDR3 DNA follows: TGTGCCAGCAGCTTCCTAGCGGGAGGGGACGAGCAGTACTTC. It encodes CASSFLAGGDEQYF. Together with reference TRBV7-9 and TRBJ2-7, the CDR3 gives the full variable domain: DTGVSQNPRHKITKRGQNVTFRCDPISEHNRLYWYRQTLGQGPEFLTYFQNEAQLEKSRLLSDRFSAERPKGSFSTLEIQRTEQGDSAMYLCASSFLAGGDEQYFGPGTRLTVT.

This clonotype came up a few times. This chain joins TRBV24-1 and TRBJ2-3; 7 bases match TRBD2. The germline V gene has CDR1 KGHDR and CDR2 SFDVKD. This CDR3 has 17 amino acids. The ends lost 3 bases at V and 0 bases at J; junction bases unmatched: 8. CDR3 DNA sequence: TGTGCCACCAGTGATAGCCCGGGCGGGAGCAGCACAGATACGCAGTATTTT. Protein product: CATSDSPGGSSTDTQYF.

The CDR3 spells CAISVIGRNTGELFF. CDR3 nucleotides: TGTGCCATCAGTGTTATAGGTCGAAACACCGGGGAGCTGTTTTTT. The J gene is TRBJ2-2, the V gene TRBV10-3; D uncertain. V lost 4 bases, J lost 2 bases, and 11 bases lay in between. This CDR3 spans 15 amino acids. Germline V CDR1 and CDR2: ENHRY, SYGVKD.

The rearrangement links TRBV9 to TRBJ1-4, with 9 positions matching TRBD1. The CDR3 is 13 amino acids. The junction had 6 bases not matched to a gene; V was cut back by 2 bases and J by 13 bases. The germline CDR1 and CDR2 sequences are SGDLS and YYNGEE. This CDR3 is CASSVDGTGRLFF. The CDR3 region has the DNA TGTGCCAGCAGCGTCGATGGGACAGGGAGACTGTTTTTT.

This sequence joins TRBV20-1 and TRBJ2-7; D uncertain. Germline loops: CDR1 DFQATT, CDR2 SNEGSKA (reference sequence). V lost 0 bases and J lost 7, with 19 bases in between. The CDR3 consists of 15 residues. The CDR3 nucleotides are TGCAGTGCTAGAGATAGCCGTGTTAGGTACAATGAGCAGTACTTC. This codes for CSARDSRVRYNEQYF.

The V gene is TRBV20-1, the J gene TRBJ2-3; D is unresolved. V was pared by 1 base and J by 7 bases, with 21 bases between. The CDR3 has 16 residues. CDR1 DFQATT and CDR2 SNEGSKA come from the germline V gene (reference sequence). The CDR3: CSARGVLGTAKNTQYF. DNA for the CDR3: TGCAGTGCTAGAGGGGTATTGGGCACCGCGAAGAATACGCAGTATTTT.

This rearrangement joins TRBV24-1 to TRBJ2-5; TRBD2 aligns across 9 bases. The J call is doubtful: the DNA matches TRBJ2-1 better. The germline V gene has CDR1 KGHDR and CDR2 SFDVKD. This CDR3 contains 16 residues. Here the CDR3 reads CATSDSRSSGANEQFF. CDR3 DNA sequence: TGTGCCACCAGTGATTCACGCTCTAGCGGGGCCAATGAGCAGTTCTTC.

On this clonotype itself: Germline and junction disagree at one end, which may indicate a read error. V is TRBV10-3 and J is TRBJ1-1; no definite D call. The CDR3 covers 15 residues. Germline V lookup: CDR1 ENHRY, CDR2 SYGVKD. The CDR3 spells CAISERSGSNTEASF. CDR3 bases: TGTGCCATCAGTGAACGGTCTGGATCGAACACCGAAGCTTCCTTT.

This clonotype was counted between two and nine times. The chain combines TRBV7-9 with TRBJ2-6; D perhaps matches TRBD2 (7 bases). CDR3 length: 18 amino acids. CDR1 is SEHNR and CDR2 is FQNEAQ in the germline V gene (reference sequence). Trimming removed 2 bases at V and 2 bases at J, with 16 bases between. The CDR3 coding sequence is TGTGCCAGCAGCTTATTAGGGACGGGGGGCCCTGGGGCCAACGTCCTGACTTTC. It is translated as CASSLLGTGGPGANVLTF. Together with reference TRBV7-9 and TRBJ2-6, the CDR3 gives the full variable domain: DTGVSQNPRHKITKRGQNVTFRCDPISEHNRLYWYRQTLGQGPEFLTYFQNEAQLEKSRLLSDRFSAERPKGSFSTLEIQRTEQGDSAMYLCASSLLGTGGPGANVLTFGAGSRLTVL.

This chain connects TRBV11-1 to TRBJ2-5; 9 nucleotides line up with TRBD1. Unmatched junction bases numbered 6, after V lost 5 bases and J lost 5 bases. Germline-derived CDR1 and CDR2 are SGHAT and FQDESV (reference sequence). The CDR3 loop spans 14 amino acids. The CDR3 reads CASSRTGDGETQYF. The CDR3 coding sequence is TGTGCCAGCAGCAGGACAGGGGATGGGGAGACCCAGTACTTC. Full variable domain (rest looked up from reference TRBV11-1 and TRBJ2-5): EAEVAQSPRYKITEKSQAVAFWCDPISGHATLYWYRQILGQGPELLVQFQDESVVDDSQLPKDRFSAERLKGVDSTLKIQPAELGDSAMYLCASSRTGDGETQYFGPGTRLLVL.

The table lists this clonotype with a few counts. This chain uses TRBV7-2 with TRBJ1-3; the D is unclear. V was trimmed by 1 base and J by 4 bases, leaving 5 bases between them. This CDR3 has 13 amino acids. CDR1 is SGHTA and CDR2 is FQGNSA in the germline V gene. The chain's CDR3 is CASSLVRGNTIYF. The CDR3 nucleotides are TGTGCCAGCAGCTTAGTCCGGGGAAACACCATATATTTT.

This clonotype was seen a single time. The gene calls are TRBV7-6 and TRBJ2-5, with 7 bases aligning to TRBD1. This CDR3 contains 14 residues. V trimming: 9 bases; J trimming: 5 bases; junction bases outside the gene matches: 12. The germline V gene encodes CDR1 SGHVS and CDR2 FNYEAQ. The CDR3 nucleotides read TGTGCCAGAAGCGGCTACAGGGGCGCCGAGACCCAGTACTTC. It codes for CARSGYRGAETQYF.

This clonotype has at least ten counts. The gene calls are TRBV15 and TRBJ1-2; the D gene is possibly TRBD1 (5 bases). Germline-derived CDR1 and CDR2 are LNHNV and YYDKDF (reference sequence). CDR3 length equals 13 residues. The V end was cut by 8 bases, the J end by 8 bases, with 18 bases between. The CDR3 here is CATERGSREGYTF. As DNA, the CDR3 is TGTGCCACCGAACGGGGGTCCCGGGAAGGCTACACCTTC.

This clonotype appeared many times. The chain links TRBV7-9 to TRBJ1-6, with D hard to call. The CDR3 spans 15 residues. Trimming shortened V by 6 bases and J by 7 bases, and 16 bases separated the two germline ends. Germline V lookup: CDR1 SEHNR, CDR2 FQNEAQ (reference sequence). CDR3: CASSIIGPQNSPLHF. The CDR3 nucleotides read TGTGCCAGCAGTATTATAGGGCCGCAAAATTCACCCCTCCACTTT.

This chain links TRBV3-1 with TRBJ1-1; maybe TRBD1 (5 bases). Trimming pared 0 bases from V and 1 base from J, leaving 9 bases between. The CDR3 is 15 amino acids. CDR1 and CDR2 (germline): LGHDT, YNNKEL (reference sequence). CDR3 amino acids: CASSQDFGGNTEAFF. DNA for the CDR3: TGTGCCAGCAGCCAAGATTTCGGGGGGAACACTGAAGCTTTCTTT.

The gene calls are TRBV10-3 and TRBJ1-2, with unresolved D. Germline-derived CDR1 and CDR2 are ENHRY and SYGVKD. The CDR3 has 10 amino acids. Trimming took 7 bases from V and 10 from J, leaving 10 bases between them. The CDR3 nucleotides are TGTGCCATCACTGGGAAACTCTACACCTTC. It is translated as CAITGKLYTF.

J is TRBJ2-7 and V is TRBV20-1, with unresolved D. CDR3 length: 13 residues. Trimming took off 5 bases at V and 2 bases at J, with 13 bases between the two ends. Germline assignment: CDR1 DFQATT and CDR2 SNEGSKA (reference sequence). The CDR3 DNA reads as TGCAGTGCTGAGGATCCAAGAACCTACGAGCAGTACTTC. It yields the protein CSAEDPRTYEQYF.